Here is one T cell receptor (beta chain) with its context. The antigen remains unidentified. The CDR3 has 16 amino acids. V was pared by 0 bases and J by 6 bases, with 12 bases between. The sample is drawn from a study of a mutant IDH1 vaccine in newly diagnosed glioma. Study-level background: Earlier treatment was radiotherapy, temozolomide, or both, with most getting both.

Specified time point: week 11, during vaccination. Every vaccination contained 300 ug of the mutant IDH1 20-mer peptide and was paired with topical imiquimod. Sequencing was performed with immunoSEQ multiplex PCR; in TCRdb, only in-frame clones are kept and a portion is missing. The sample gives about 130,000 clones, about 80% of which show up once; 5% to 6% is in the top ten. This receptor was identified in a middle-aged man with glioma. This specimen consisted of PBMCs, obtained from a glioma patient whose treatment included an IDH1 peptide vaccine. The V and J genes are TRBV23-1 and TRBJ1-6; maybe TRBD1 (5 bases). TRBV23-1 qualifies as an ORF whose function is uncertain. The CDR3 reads CASSQSPARGNSPLHF. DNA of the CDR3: TGCGCCAGCAGTCAATCGCCCGCTAGGGGTAATTCACCCCTCCACTTT.